The sequence of this T cell receptor (beta chain) was determined in a study of shared clonotypes between healthy human individuals. Whole-study findings and limits: Naive subsets typically showed greater estimated richness than memory subsets. The four-donor shared clonotypes exceeded non-shared clonotypes in generation probability, with non-shared ones scoring lower.

Both subsets, CD45RA+ naive and CD45RA-negative memory, were split from the CD4+ cells. About this clone: As yet, its antigen is unknown.

The CDR3 runs to 16 residues. V gave up 2 bases and J gave up 3 bases, with 14 bases separating them. CDR1 LNHNV and CDR2 YYDKDF come from the germline V gene (reference sequence). Clones were read by immunoSEQ multiplex PCR, and TCRdb kept only the in-frame ones, dropping some. The table lists about 710,000 clones, less than 80% of them singletons, with about 1.8% in the top ten. The chain links TRBV15 to TRBJ1-5; D not resolved. Sample: memory CD4+ T cells sorted from blood. Regarding subset: CD45RA-negative fraction. The receptor was derived from a woman in her twenties or thirties in good health. The CDR3 region is CATSRTGVPLNQPQHF. As DNA, the CDR3 is TGTGCCACCAGCAGAACCGGTGTGCCGCTCAATCAGCCCCAGCATTTT. Supplemented by reference TRBV15 and TRBJ1-5, the full variable domain reads DAMVIQNPRYQVTQFGKPVTLSCSQTLNHNVMYWYQQKSSQAPKLLFHYYDKDFNNEADTPDNFQSRRPNTSFCFLDIRSPGLGDTAMYLCATSRTGVPLNQPQHFGDGTRLSIL.